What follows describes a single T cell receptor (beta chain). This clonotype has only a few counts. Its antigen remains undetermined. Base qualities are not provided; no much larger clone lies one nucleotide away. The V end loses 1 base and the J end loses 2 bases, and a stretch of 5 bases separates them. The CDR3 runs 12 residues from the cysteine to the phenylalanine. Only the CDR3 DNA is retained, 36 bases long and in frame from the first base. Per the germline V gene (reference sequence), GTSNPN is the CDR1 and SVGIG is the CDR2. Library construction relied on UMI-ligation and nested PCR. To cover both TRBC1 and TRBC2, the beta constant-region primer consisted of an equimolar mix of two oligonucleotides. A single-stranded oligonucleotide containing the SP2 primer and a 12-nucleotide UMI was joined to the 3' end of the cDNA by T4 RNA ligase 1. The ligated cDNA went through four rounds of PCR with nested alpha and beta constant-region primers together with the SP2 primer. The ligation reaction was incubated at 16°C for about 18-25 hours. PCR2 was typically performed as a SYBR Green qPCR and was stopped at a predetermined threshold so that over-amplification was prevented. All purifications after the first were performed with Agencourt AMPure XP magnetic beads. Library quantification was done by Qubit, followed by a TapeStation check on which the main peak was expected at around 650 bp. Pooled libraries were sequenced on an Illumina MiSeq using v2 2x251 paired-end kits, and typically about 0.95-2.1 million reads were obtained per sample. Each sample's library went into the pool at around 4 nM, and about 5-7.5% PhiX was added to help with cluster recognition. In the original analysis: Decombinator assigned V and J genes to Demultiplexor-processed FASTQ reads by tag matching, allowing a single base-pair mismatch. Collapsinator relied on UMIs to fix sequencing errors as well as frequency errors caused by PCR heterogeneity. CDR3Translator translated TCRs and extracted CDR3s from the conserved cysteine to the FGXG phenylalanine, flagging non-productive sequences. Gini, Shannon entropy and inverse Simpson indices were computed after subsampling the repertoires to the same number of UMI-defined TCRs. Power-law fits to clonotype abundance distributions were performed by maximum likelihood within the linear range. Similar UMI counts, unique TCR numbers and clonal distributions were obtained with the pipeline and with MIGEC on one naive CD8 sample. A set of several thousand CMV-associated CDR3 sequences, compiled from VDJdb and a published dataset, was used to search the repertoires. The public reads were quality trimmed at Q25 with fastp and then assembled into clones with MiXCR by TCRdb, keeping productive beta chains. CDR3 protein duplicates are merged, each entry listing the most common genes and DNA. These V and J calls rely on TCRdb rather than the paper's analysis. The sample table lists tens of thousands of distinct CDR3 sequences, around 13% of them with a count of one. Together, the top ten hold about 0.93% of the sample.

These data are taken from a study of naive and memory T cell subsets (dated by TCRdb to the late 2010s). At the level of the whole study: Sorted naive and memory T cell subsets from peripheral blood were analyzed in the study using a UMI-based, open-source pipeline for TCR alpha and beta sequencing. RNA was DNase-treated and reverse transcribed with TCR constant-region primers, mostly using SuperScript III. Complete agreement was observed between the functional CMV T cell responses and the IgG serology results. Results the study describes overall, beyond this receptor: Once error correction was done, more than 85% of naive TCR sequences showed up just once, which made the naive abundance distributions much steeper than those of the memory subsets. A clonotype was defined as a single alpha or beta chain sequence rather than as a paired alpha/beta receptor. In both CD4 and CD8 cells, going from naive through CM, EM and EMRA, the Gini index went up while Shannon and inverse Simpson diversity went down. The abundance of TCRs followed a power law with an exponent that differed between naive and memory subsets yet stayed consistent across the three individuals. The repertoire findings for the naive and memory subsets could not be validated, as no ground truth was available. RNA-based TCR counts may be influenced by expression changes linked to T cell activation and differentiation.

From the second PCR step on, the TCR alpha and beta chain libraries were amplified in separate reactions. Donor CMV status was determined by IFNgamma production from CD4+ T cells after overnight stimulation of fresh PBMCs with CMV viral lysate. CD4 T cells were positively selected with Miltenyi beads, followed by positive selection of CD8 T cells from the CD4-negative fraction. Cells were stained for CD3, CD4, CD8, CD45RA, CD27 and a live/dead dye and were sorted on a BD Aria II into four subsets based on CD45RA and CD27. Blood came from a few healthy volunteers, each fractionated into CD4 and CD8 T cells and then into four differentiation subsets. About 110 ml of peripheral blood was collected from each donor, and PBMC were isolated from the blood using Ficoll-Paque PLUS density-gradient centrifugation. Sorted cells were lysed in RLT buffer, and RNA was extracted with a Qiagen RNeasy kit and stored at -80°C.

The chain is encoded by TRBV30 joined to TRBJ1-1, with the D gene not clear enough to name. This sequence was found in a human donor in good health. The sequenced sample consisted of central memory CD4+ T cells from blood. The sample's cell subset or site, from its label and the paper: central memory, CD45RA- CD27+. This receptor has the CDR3 CAWSDYNTEAFF. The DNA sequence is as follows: TGTGCCTGGAGTGACTATAACACTGAAGCTTTCTTT.